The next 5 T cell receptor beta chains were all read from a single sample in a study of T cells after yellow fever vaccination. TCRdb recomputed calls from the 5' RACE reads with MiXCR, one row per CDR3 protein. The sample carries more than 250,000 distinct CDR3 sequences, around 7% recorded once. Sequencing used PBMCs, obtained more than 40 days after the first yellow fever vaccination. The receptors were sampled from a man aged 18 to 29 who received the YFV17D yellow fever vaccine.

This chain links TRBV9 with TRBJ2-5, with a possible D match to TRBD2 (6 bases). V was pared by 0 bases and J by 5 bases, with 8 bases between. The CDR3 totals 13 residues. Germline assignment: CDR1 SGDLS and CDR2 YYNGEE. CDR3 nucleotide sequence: TGTGCCAGCAGCGTAGAGGGAGGTGAGACCCAGTACTTC. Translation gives CASSVEGGETQYF.

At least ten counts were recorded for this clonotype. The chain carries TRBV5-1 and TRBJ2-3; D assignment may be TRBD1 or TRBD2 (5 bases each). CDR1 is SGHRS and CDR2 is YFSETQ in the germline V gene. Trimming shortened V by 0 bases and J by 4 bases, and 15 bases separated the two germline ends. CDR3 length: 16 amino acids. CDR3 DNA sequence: TGCGCCAGCAGCTTGGGGGGGATGCTACTGCCAGATACGCAGTATTTT. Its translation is CASSLGGMLLPDTQYF.

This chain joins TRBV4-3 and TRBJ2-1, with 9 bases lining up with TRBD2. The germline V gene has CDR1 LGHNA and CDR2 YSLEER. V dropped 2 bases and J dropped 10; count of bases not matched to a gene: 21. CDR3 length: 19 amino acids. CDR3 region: CASSQQPPLGSGGTQEQFF. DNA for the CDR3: TGCGCCAGCAGCCAACAACCACCCCTGGGGAGCGGGGGGACTCAGGAGCAGTTCTTC.

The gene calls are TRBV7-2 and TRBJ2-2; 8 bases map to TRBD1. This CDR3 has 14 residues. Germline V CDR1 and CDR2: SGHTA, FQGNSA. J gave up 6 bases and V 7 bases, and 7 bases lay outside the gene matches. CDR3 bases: TGTGCCAGCACCCCAGGGGGCGAGGCCGGGGAGCTGTTTTTT. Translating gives CASTPGGEAGELFF.

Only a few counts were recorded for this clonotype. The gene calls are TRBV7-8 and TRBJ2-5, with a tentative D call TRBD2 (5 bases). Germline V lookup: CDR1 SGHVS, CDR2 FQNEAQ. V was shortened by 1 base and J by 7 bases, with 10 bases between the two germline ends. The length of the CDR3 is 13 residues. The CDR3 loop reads CASSLESDWTQYF. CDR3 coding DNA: TGTGCCAGCAGCTTAGAGTCGGACTGGACCCAGTACTTC.